These 18 T cell receptor beta chains originate from one sample sequenced in a study of circulating CD8 cells and anti-PD-1 response in melanoma. Using approximately 14 ng of total RNA, TCR libraries were made with the QIAseq Immune Repertoire TCR panel. Using its own MiXCR run on the reads, TCRdb lists one record per CDR3 protein. The sample consists of approximately 590 distinct CDR3 sequences, about 8% of them appearing once. Sorting of live CD3+CD8+TCRalphabeta+ cells by PD-1 and/or TIGIT gave four subsets. The sequenced sample was CD8+ T cells from PBMCs, obtained at baseline or after one month of anti-PD-1 therapy (not recorded which). All receptors come from a human donor with melanoma.

This clonotype counts as large. The DNA for the CDR3 is TGTGCCAGCAGCCCCTTGGGGGGGGTTGGCTACACCTTC. Translating gives CASSPLGGVGYTF. The V gene is TRBV7-8, the J gene TRBJ1-2; weak D call: TRBD1 (5 bases). There are 13 residues in the CDR3. Germline assignment: CDR1 SGHVS and CDR2 FQNEAQ. With 5 bases removed from V and 7 bases from J, the gap between germline ends came to 14 bases.

This clonotype is large in the sample. The genes are TRBV5-6 and TRBJ2-3, with 9 positions matching TRBD2. Germline CDR1 is SGHDT and CDR2 is YYEEEE. V lost 1 base to trimming and J lost 1 base; unmatched junction nucleotides: 7. CDR3 length: 17 residues. Written as DNA, the CDR3 is TGTGCCAGCAGCTTGTCGTCTAGCGGGACGCGCACAGATACGCAGTATTTT. Translating gives CASSLSSSGTRTDTQYF.

As for this clonotype: A read error may account for a junction end that differs from germline. CDR3 in amino acids: CASSLPRGAYAYNEQLF. The DNA of the CDR3 is TGTGCCAGCAGTTTACCTAGGGGAGCTTACGCCTACAATGAGCAGCTCTTC. This chain uses TRBV12-3 or TRBV12-4 with TRBJ2-1; D tentatively reads TRBD1 or TRBD2 (5 bases each). This CDR3 has 17 amino acids.

Sample share makes this clonotype medium-sized. The gene calls are TRBV28 and TRBJ2-1; no clear D gene. The V end was cut by 5 bases, the J end by 7 bases, with 15 bases between. CDR1 is MDHEN, CDR2 SYDVKM, per germline. CDR3 length: 14 residues. In nucleotides, the CDR3 is TGTGCCAGCAGTCTGGGATCCTACCGGAATGAGCAGTTCTTC. Translating it yields CASSLGSYRNEQFF.

By share, this clonotype ranks as large. This sequence joins TRBV21-1 and TRBJ2-5; no check of the table's D call, TRBD1, against the DNA was made. TRBV21-1 is flagged as a pseudogene. The CDR3 sequence is 15 residues long. The CDR3, as DNA: TGTGCCAGCAGCTCAAATTTGGGGGGTCCTGAGGCCCAGTACTTC. It codes for CASSSNLGGPEAQYF.

This clonotype rates as large. CDR3 region: CASSTYSGGGTDTQYF. The CDR3 DNA reads as TGTGCCAGCAGCACCTATAGCGGAGGGGGCACAGATACGCAGTATTTT. The chain is built from TRBV7-2 and TRBJ2-3; D might be TRBD2 (6 bases). Looked up from germline, CDR1 is SGHTA and CDR2 is FQGNSA. There are 16 residues in the CDR3. V shed 5 bases and J shed 1 base, with 16 bases lying between them. Full variable domain (missing parts from reference TRBV7-2 and TRBJ2-3): GAGVSQSPSNKVTEKGKDVELRCDPISGHTALYWYRQSLGQGLEFLIYFQGNSAPDKSGLPSDRFSAERTGGSVSTLTIQRTQQEDSAVYLCASSTYSGGGTDTQYFGPGTRLTVL.

This clonotype is deemed large. The chain uses TRBV14 and TRBJ2-2; D might be TRBD2 (5 bases). With 0 bases removed from V and 1 base from J, the gap between germline ends came to 15 bases. Germline V lookup: CDR1 SGHDN, CDR2 FVKESK. This CDR3 is built from 18 residues. The CDR3 sequence is CASSQDSERERNTGELFF. For the CDR3, the DNA is TGTGCCAGCAGCCAAGATAGTGAGAGGGAGCGGAACACCGGGGAGCTGTTTTTT.

This clonotype is categorized as large. This rearrangement joins TRBV27 to TRBJ2-7, with a weak D call TRBD2 (5 bases). Germline V gene lookup returns CDR1 MNHEY and CDR2 SMNVEV (reference sequence). The CDR3 has 15 amino acids. V dropped 6 bases and J dropped 2 bases, with 17 bases sitting between them. The CDR3 DNA follows: TGTGCCAGCAGCCCCCCCCGGGGAGCCCCCTACGAGCAGTACTTC. Translation: CASSPPRGAPYEQYF.

By frequency in the sample, this clonotype is medium-sized. The rearrangement uses TRBV25-1 and TRBJ2-7, with D maybe TRBD1 (5 bases). CDR1 is MGHDK, CDR2 SYGVNS, per germline. This CDR3 contains 15 residues. V was trimmed by 2 bases and J by 4 bases, leaving 15 bases between them. The CDR3: CASSEHSAQEYEQYF. In DNA, the CDR3 is TGTGCCAGCAGTGAACATTCGGCACAGGAGTACGAGCAGTACTTC.

This clonotype is medium-sized in the sample. The chain links TRBV7-2 to TRBJ2-1, with TRBD2 identical over 10 bases. Germline V CDR1 and CDR2: SGHTA, FQGNSA. This CDR3 has 18 amino acids. V lost 1 base to trimming and J lost 4 bases; unmatched junction nucleotides: 10. CDR3 sequence (DNA): TGTGCCAGCAGCTTAGTCGGGGAGCGGGAGGGTAAATACAATGAGCAGTTCTTC. It is translated as CASSLVGEREGKYNEQFF.

This clonotype is large (0.1 to 1%). V gene TRBV27 combines with J gene TRBJ2-2; no definite D call. The CDR3 extends over 14 amino acids. Trimming removed 4 bases at V and 6 bases at J, with 12 bases between. Germline V lookup: CDR1 MNHEY, CDR2 SMNVEV (reference sequence). CDR3 amino acids: CASSYDTQPGELFF. As DNA, the CDR3 is TGTGCCAGCAGTTACGACACGCAGCCCGGGGAGCTGTTTTTT.

This clonotype is termed large. DNA for the CDR3: TGTGCCAGCAGCTTGGAACTAGCGGGAGGTCCCGGGGAGCTGTTTTTT. Its protein product is CASSLELAGGPGELFF. The V and J genes are TRBV5-4 and TRBJ2-2; 12 bases align to TRBD2. CDR3 length: 16 residues. V lost 0 bases and J lost 6; bases outside the gene matches: 3. From germline, CDR1 is SGHNT and CDR2 YYREEE (reference sequence).

This clonotype is deemed medium-sized. The rearrangement joins TRBV19 to TRBJ2-7, with a tentative D call TRBD2 (6 bases). The CDR3 length is 16 residues. V was pared by 4 bases and J by 2 bases, with 18 bases between. Germline assignment: CDR1 LNHDA and CDR2 SQIVND (reference sequence). CDR3 nucleotides: TGTGCCAGTAGTAAAAGGCGGGACGCGACCACCTACGAGCAGTACTTC. Encoded protein: CASSKRRDATTYEQYF.

This clonotype ranks as medium-sized. V gene TRBV18 combines with J gene TRBJ2-7; 8 bases are a match to TRBD1. CDR1 and CDR2 from the germline V gene are KGHSH and LQKENI. V shed 4 bases and J 6 bases; nucleotides not matched to a gene: 14. The CDR3 runs 16 residues. As DNA, the CDR3 is TGTGCCAGCTCACGCTCCCCTTTTCCCCAGGGGGCCGAGCAGTACTTC. Translated: CASSRSPFPQGAEQYF.

On this clonotype itself: A single base separates this from a much larger clone, so it may be a read error. The V call is TRBV28, the J call TRBJ2-7; 7 bases map to TRBD2. CDR1 and CDR2 (germline): MDHEN, SYDVKM. The V and J ends lost 2 bases and 6 bases, in that order; junction bases with no gene match: 10. CDR3 length equals 15 residues. CDR3 protein: CASSLKAGRFGEQYF. DNA for the CDR3: TGTGCCAGCAGTTTAAAAGCGGGGAGATTCGGCGAGCAGTACTTC.

The chain couples TRBV10-3 to TRBJ1-2; 7 nucleotides line up with TRBD1. V lost 0 bases to trimming and J lost 1 base; unmatched junction nucleotides: 2. Germline V CDR1 and CDR2: ENHRY, SYGVKD. There are 15 residues in the CDR3. CDR3: CAISESQGGNYGYTF. The DNA for the CDR3 is TGTGCCATCAGTGAGTCGCAGGGGGGTAACTATGGCTACACCTTC.

On this clonotype: A junction boundary mismatches the germline segment, possibly from a read error. CDR3 in amino acids: CASSTSTSGAEDTRYF. CDR3 bases: TGTGCCAGCAGCACTTCGACTAGCGGGGCGGAAGATACGCGGTATTTT. The rearrangement links TRBV2 to TRBJ2-3, with TRBD2 matching 11 bases. The CDR3 totals 16 residues. The germline gives CDR1 SNHLY, CDR2 FYNNEI.

This clonotype is labeled medium-sized. V gene TRBV11-3 combines with J gene TRBJ2-2; D not resolved. V shed 0 bases and J shed 6 bases, with 8 bases lying between them. Germline V gene sequence: CDR1 SGHNT, CDR2 YENEEA. The CDR3 contains 14 residues. The CDR3 nucleotides are TGTGCCAGCAGCTTAGATATTGGGGCCGGGGAGCTGTTTTTT. Encoded protein: CASSLDIGAGELFF.